These T cell receptor beta chains were read from a single sample in a study of cytomegalovirus exposure and HLA in healthy donors. Sequenced by immunoSEQ multiplex PCR; TCRdb stores in-frame clones only, minus some. The sample lists 200,000 to 250,000 clones, approximately 79% seen once, with roughly 1.5% in the top ten. Sequencing used PBMCs. These receptor sequences come from a man in his forties or fifties in good health and CMV-seronegative. Both conserved end residues are trimmed from each CDR3.

J gene	V gene	CDR3 protein
TRBJ2-4	TRBV5-4	ASSLFRAKNIQY
TRBJ2-7	TRBV27	ASRQVQRKKGYYEQY
TRBJ2-7	TRBV7-8	ASRGLATSYEQY
TRBJ2-1	TRBV6-5	ASSRDSNEQF
TRBJ2-3	TRBV18	ASSPLAGGPTDTQY
TRBJ2-5	TRBV4-2	ASSPSSLASQETQY
TRBJ1-2	TRBV27	ASSSSRVEGYT
TRBJ2-7	TRBV7-3	ASSSLAGGNEQY
TRBJ2-5	TRBV10-3	AISEGTTYQETQY
TRBJ1-1	TRBV30	AWSPWTGVTEAF
TRBJ1-1	TRBV30	AWSGTPWNTEAF
TRBJ1-2	TRBV30	AWRRTGDGNYGYT
TRBJ1-2	TRBV6-1	ASRGSPTYGYT
TRBJ2-7	TRBV5-4	ASSSERGGPAGYEQY
TRBJ1-1	TRBV11-3	ASRARGRLNTEAF
TRBJ2-5	TRBV19	ASSTSGPTLPYQETQY
TRBJ2-1	TRBV2	ASSAPGKPYNEQF
TRBJ1-2	TRBV5-4	ASSPRTNYGYT
TRBJ2-7	TRBV6-1	ASSAGTGFYEQY
TRBJ2-3	TRBV6-5	ASKTSVSTDTQY
TRBJ1-3	TRBV28	ASSLKTSSGNTIY
TRBJ2-7	TRBV7-9	ASSLALAGVTYEQY
TRBJ2-1	TRBV29-1	SVEGTSGNYNEQF
TRBJ2-7	TRBV5-1	ASSSLATGGKEQY
TRBJ2-3	TRBV11-3	ASSSSIAGGSSDTQY
TRBJ1-1	TRBV30	AWSVVRGTVNTEAF
TRBJ2-1	TRBV6-6	ASSYGGASGSNEQF
TRBJ2-3	TRBV27	ASSSRLAGGQDTQY